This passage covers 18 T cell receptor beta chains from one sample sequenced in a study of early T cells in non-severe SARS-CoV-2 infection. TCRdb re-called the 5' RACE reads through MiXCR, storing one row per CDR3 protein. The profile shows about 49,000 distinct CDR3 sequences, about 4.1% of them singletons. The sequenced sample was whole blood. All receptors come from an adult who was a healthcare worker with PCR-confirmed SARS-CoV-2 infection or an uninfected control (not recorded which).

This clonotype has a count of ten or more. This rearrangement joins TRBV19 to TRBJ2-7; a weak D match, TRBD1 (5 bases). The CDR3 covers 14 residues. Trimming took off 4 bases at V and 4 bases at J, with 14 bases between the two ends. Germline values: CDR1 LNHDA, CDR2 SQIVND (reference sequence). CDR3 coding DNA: TGTGCCAGTAGTACCGGTGGGGCTCATTACGAGCAGTACTTC. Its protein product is CASSTGGAHYEQYF.

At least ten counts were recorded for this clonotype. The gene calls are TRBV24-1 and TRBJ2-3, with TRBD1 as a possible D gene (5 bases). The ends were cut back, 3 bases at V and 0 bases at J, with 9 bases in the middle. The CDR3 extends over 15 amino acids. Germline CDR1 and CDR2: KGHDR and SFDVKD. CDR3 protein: CATSDPGISTDTQYF. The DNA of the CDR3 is TGTGCCACCAGTGATCCAGGGATTAGCACAGATACGCAGTATTTT.

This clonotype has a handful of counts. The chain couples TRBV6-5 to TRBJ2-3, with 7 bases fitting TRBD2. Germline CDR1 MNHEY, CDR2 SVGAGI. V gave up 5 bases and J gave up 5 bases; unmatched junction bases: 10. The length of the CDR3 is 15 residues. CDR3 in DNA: TGTGCCAGCAGTCCGCTTGCGGGAGCACAAGATACGCAGTATTTT. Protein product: CASSPLAGAQDTQYF.

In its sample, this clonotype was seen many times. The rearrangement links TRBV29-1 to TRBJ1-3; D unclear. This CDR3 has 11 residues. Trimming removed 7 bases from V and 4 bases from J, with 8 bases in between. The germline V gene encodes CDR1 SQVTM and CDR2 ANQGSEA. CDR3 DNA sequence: TGCAGCGCCTACGCCGGAAACACCATATATTTT. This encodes CSAYAGNTIYF.

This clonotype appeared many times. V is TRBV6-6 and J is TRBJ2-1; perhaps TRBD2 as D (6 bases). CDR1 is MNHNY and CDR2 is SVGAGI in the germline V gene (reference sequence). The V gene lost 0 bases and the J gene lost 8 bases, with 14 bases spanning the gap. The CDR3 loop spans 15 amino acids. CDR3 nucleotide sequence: TGTGCCAGCAGTTACTCGGGAGCGGGTAACCATGAGCAGTTCTTC. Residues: CASSYSGAGNHEQFF.

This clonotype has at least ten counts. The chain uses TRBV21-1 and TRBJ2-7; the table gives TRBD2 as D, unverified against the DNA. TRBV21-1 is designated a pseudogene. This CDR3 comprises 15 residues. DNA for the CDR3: TGTGCCACCGAAGCCGAACTCAGCGGACCCTACGAGCAGTACTTC. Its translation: CATEAELSGPYEQYF.

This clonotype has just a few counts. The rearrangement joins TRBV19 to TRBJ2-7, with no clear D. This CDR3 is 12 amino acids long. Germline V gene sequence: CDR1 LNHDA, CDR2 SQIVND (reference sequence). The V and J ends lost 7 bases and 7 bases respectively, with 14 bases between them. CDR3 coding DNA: TGTGCCAGTACCGATAGTGCACAGGAGCAGTACTTC. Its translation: CASTDSAQEQYF.

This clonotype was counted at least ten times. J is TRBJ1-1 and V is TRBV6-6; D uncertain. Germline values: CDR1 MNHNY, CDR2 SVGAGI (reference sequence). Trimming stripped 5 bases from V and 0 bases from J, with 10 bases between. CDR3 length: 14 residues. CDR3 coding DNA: TGTGCCAGCAGTCCGCGGGCAATGAACACTGAAGCTTTCTTT. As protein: CASSPRAMNTEAFF.

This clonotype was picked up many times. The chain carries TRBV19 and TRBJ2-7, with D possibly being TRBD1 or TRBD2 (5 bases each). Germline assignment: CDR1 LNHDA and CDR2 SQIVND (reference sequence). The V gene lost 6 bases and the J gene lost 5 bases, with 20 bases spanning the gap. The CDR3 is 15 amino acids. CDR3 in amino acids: CASSPNPGTRNEQYF. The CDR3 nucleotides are TGTGCCAGTAGCCCTAACCCCGGGACGAGGAACGAGCAGTACTTC.

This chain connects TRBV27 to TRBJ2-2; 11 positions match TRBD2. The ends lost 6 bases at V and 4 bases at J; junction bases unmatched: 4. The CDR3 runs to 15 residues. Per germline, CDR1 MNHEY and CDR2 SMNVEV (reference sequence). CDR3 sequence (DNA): TGTGCCAGCAGCTCTAGCGGGAGGTTCACCGGGGAGCTGTTTTTT. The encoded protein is CASSSSGRFTGELFF.

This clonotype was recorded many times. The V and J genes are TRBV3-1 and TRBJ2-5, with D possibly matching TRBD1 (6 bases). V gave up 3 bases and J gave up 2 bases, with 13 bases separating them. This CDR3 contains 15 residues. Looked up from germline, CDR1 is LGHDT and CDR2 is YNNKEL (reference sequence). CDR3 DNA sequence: TGTGCCAGCAGCCACGAGGGGACAACTCAAGAGACCCAGTACTTC. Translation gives CASSHEGTTQETQYF.

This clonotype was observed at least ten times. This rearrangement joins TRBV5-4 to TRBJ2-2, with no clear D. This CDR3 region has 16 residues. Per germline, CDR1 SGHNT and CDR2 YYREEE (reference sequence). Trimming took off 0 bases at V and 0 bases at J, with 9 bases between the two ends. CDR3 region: CASSLVGVSNTGELFF. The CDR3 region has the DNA TGTGCCAGCAGCTTGGTTGGCGTTTCGAACACCGGGGAGCTGTTTTTT.

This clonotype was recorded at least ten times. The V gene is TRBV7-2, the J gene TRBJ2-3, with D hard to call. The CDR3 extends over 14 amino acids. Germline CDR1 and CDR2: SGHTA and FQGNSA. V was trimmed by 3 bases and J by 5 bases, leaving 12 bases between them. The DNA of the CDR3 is TGTGCCAGCAGCTTCCGGAGCATGGTAGATACGCAGTATTTT. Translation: CASSFRSMVDTQYF.

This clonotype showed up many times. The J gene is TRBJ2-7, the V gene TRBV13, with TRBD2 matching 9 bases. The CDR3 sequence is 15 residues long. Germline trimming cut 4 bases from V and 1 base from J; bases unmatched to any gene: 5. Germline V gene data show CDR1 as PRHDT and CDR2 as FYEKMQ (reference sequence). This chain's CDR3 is CASSSELAGSYEQYF. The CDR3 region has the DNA TGTGCCAGCAGCTCCGAACTAGCGGGTTCCTACGAGCAGTACTTC.

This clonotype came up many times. The CDR3 loop is CSARDQGFGETQYF. Here the CDR3 DNA reads TGCAGTGCTAGAGATCAGGGGTTCGGAGAGACCCAGTACTTC. This chain joins TRBV20-1 and TRBJ2-5; D might be TRBD1 (6 bases). Germline CDR1 reads DFQATT; CDR2 reads SNEGSKA (reference sequence). The V gene lost 0 bases and the J gene lost 4 bases, with 12 bases spanning the gap. The CDR3 spans 14 residues.

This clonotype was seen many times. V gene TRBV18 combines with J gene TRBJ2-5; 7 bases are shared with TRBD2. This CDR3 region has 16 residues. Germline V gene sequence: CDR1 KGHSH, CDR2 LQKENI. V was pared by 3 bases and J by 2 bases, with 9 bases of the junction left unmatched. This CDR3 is CASSPFAGANQETQYF. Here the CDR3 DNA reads TGTGCCAGCTCACCGTTCGCGGGAGCCAATCAAGAGACCCAGTACTTC.

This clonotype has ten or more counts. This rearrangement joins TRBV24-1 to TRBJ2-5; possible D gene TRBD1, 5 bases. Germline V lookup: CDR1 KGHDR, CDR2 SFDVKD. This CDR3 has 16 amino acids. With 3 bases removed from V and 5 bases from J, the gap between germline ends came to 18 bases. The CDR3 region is CATSDPDSYLQETQYF. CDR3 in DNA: TGTGCCACCAGTGATCCCGACAGCTACCTCCAGGAGACCCAGTACTTC.

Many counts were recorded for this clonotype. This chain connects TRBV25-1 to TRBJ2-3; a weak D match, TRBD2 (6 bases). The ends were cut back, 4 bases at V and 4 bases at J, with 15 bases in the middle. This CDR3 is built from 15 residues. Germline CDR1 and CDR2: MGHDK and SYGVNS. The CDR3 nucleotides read TGTGCCAGCAGTGGACGCGGATGGAGGGCAGATACGCAGTATTTT. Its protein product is CASSGRGWRADTQYF.